The 10 T cell receptor beta chains listed next were all sequenced from one sample in a study of CD8 T cells in Susac syndrome. RNA, at about 0.45 to 1 ug, was reverse transcribed with random hexamers. TCRdb used MiXCR to reprocess the immunoSEQ multiplex PCR reads, holding one entry per CDR3 protein. The sample lists over 150,000 distinct CDR3 sequences; about 95% were seen once. The sequencing sample was made of CD4+ T cells from PBMCs. The receptors come from a human donor with multiple sclerosis.

The chain carries TRBV30 and TRBJ1-1; D gene uncertain. This CDR3 region has 11 residues. V lost 4 bases and J 8 bases, leaving 11 bases between the germline ends. The germline V gene encodes CDR1 GTSNPN and CDR2 SVGIG (reference sequence). The CDR3 sequence: CAWTERTEAFF. The CDR3 DNA sequence: TGTGCCTGGACTGAAAGAACCGAAGCTTTCTTT.

The J gene is TRBJ2-7, the V gene TRBV18; no reliable D call. This CDR3 has 13 residues. Germline values: CDR1 KGHSH, CDR2 LQKENI. V was cut by 2 bases and J by 2 bases, with 7 bases left in between. The CDR3 is CASSPGATYEQYF. As DNA, the CDR3 is TGTGCCAGCTCACCAGGAGCTACCTACGAGCAGTACTTC.

This chain uses TRBV12-3 or TRBV12-4 with TRBJ1-2, with 7 bases aligning to TRBD1. The CDR3 sequence is 13 residues long. V gave up 5 bases and J gave up 6 bases; unmatched junction bases: 6. The CDR3 DNA is TGTGCCAGCAGTCCCAGGGGGAGTCATGGCTACACCTTC. This codes for CASSPRGSHGYTF.

The genes are TRBV9 and TRBJ2-6, with no clear D. Germline CDR1 and CDR2: SGDLS and YYNGEE. The CDR3 runs to 15 residues. Trimming removed 4 bases at V and 0 bases at J, with 8 bases between. In nucleotides, the CDR3 is TGTGCCAGCAGCCTTAGAAGCTCTGGGGCCAACGTCCTGACTTTC. Translated: CASSLRSSGANVLTF.

CDR3 loop: CASSQAPQINSPLHF. CDR3 bases: TGTGCCAGCAGCCAAGCTCCCCAAATTAATTCACCCCTCCACTTT. The chain is built from TRBV3-1 and TRBJ1-6; D unresolved. The CDR3 loop spans 15 amino acids. Germline CDR1 and CDR2: LGHDT and YNNKEL (reference sequence). V was shortened by 1 base and J by 6 bases, with 10 bases between the two germline ends.

The V call is TRBV27, the J call TRBJ1-2; 7 bases are a match to TRBD1. The CDR3 has 15 amino acids. Trimming took 6 bases from V and 3 from J; bases not matched to a gene: 10. Germline CDR1 MNHEY, CDR2 SMNVEV (reference sequence). The CDR3 region has the DNA TGTGCCAGCAGAGGTGACAGGGAGTTGGACTATGGCTACACCTTC. Encoded protein: CASRGDRELDYGYTF.

The chain uses TRBV5-1 and TRBJ2-5, with 8 bases that match TRBD1. CDR1 is SGHRS and CDR2 is YFSETQ in the germline V gene. J gave up 0 bases and V 4 bases, and 5 bases lay outside the gene matches. The CDR3 is 15 residues long. The CDR3 region has the DNA TGCGCCAGCAGCCAGATACAGGGGGACCAAGAGACCCAGTACTTC. Protein sequence: CASSQIQGDQETQYF.

The table lists this clonotype with a few counts. V and J are TRBV30 and TRBJ2-3; possible D gene TRBD1, 6 bases. This CDR3 region has 13 residues. CDR1 and CDR2 (germline): GTSNPN, SVGIG (reference sequence). Trimming cost V 0 bases and J 8 bases, with 12 bases left between them. The CDR3: CAWSVQDSVTQYF. CDR3 coding DNA: TGTGCCTGGAGTGTACAGGACAGCGTTACGCAGTATTTT. The full variable domain, completed using reference TRBV30 and TRBJ2-3, is SQTIHQWPATLVQPVGSPLSLECTVEGTSNPNLYWYRQAAGRGLQLLFYSVGIGQISSEVPQNLSASRPQDRQFILSSKKLLLSDSGFYLCAWSVQDSVTQYFGPGTRLTVL.

This rearrangement joins TRBV7-4 to TRBJ2-7, with D tentatively TRBD2 (6 bases). Germline assignment: CDR1 SGHVT and CDR2 SQSDAQ. The length of the CDR3 is 15 residues. Trimming cost V 4 bases and J 0 bases, with 13 bases left between them. CDR3 sequence (DNA): TGTGCCAGCAGCTCGCCTAGCGAGAGCTCCTACGAGCAGTACTTC. Residues: CASSSPSESSYEQYF.

The V gene is TRBV3-1, the J gene TRBJ2-5, with 12 bases fitting TRBD2. Germline V gene sequence: CDR1 LGHDT, CDR2 YNNKEL (reference sequence). The CDR3 has 14 residues. Germline trimming cut 8 bases from V and 4 bases from J; bases unmatched to any gene: 5. CDR3 DNA: TGTGCCAGCTCGCTAGCGGGAGGGATAGAGACCCAGTACTTC. Its translation is CASSLAGGIETQYF.